This TCR beta chain was recorded in a study of technical replicates of blood from several donors. CDR1 and CDR2 from the germline V gene are SGHTA and FQGNSA. The ends lost 2 bases at V and 7 bases at J; junction bases unmatched: 7. This CDR3 is 16 amino acids long. Clones were read by immunoSEQ multiplex PCR, and TCRdb kept only the in-frame ones, dropping some. The sample has over 50,000 clones, 86% seen once. This TCR came from a human donor in good health. Some clones in this sample may be carry-over from other donors' samples. The chain combines TRBV7-2 with TRBJ2-3; 12 bases fit TRBD2. Sequenced material: PBMCs. Here the CDR3 DNA reads TGTGCCAGCAGCTTATGGCTAGCGGGGGGGCGACATACGCAGTATTTT. Translated, it gives CASSLWLAGGRHTQYF.